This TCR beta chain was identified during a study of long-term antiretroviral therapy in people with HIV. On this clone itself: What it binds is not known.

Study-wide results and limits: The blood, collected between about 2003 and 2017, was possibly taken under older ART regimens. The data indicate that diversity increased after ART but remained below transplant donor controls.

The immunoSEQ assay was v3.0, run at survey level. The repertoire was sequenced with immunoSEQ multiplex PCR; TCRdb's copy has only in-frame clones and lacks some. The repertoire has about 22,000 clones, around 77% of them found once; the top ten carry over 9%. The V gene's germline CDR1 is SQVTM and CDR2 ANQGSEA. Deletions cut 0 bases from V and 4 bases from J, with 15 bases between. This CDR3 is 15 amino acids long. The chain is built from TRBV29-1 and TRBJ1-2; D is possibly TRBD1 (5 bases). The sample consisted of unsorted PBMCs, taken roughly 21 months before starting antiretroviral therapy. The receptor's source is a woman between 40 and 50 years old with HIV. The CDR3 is CSVEDLDKGFYGYTF. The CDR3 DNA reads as TGCAGCGTTGAAGATCTGGACAAGGGGTTCTATGGCTACACCTTC.